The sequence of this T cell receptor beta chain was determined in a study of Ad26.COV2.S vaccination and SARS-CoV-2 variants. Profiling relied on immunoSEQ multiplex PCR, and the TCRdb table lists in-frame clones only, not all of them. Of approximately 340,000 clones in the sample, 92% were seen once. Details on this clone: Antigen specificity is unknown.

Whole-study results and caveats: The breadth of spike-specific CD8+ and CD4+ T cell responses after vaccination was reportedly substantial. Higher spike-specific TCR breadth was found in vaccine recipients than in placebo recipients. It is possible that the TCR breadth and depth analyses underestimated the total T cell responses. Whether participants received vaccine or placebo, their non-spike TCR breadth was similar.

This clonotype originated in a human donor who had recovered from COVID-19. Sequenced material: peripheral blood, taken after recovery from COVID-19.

The CDR3 reads CASSSWQSSGTDTQYF. For the CDR3, the DNA is TGTGCCAGCAGCTCCTGGCAGTCTTCGGGCACAGATACGCAGTATTTT. The chain combines TRBV7-9 with TRBJ2-3; unclear D gene. CDR1 SEHNR and CDR2 FQNEAQ come from the germline V gene (reference sequence). The V and J ends lost 4 bases and 1 base respectively, with 15 bases between them. The CDR3 contains 16 residues.